These 25 T cell receptor beta chains share one sample of origin, sequenced in a study of response to subunit inactivated influenza vaccine. TCRdb redid the calling of the RT-PCR reads with MiXCR, one entry per CDR3 protein. This sample yields 300,000 to 350,000 distinct CDR3 sequences, of which 22% are seen a single time; 10% belongs to the top ten. The sample consisted of PBMCs from blood, taken approximately 20 months after vaccination. All receptors come from a man aged 50-75 years who received an inactivated influenza vaccine.

The V and J genes are TRBV7-8 and TRBJ1-1; D is possibly TRBD1 (5 bases). V was cut by 6 bases and J by 1 base, with 18 bases left in between. Germline-derived CDR1 and CDR2 are SGHVS and FQNEAQ. This CDR3 region has 16 residues. CDR3 sequence reads: CASSRDGGRQNTEAFF. The CDR3 DNA is TGTGCCAGCAGTCGGGACGGCGGACGGCAGAACACTGAAGCTTTCTTT.

V usage is TRBV11-2 and J usage is TRBJ1-1; D unclear. V lost 4 bases, J lost 3 bases, and 9 bases lay in between. This CDR3 has 13 amino acids. The germline CDR1 and CDR2 sequences are SGHAT and FQNNGV. The CDR3 region has the DNA TGTGCCAGCAGCTCGCGGTCACACACTGAAGCTTTCTTT. This sequence encodes CASSSRSHTEAFF.

The J gene is TRBJ1-5, the V gene TRBV20-1; D is possibly TRBD1 (5 bases). V lost 2 bases, J lost 4 bases, and 15 bases lay in between. CDR1 and CDR2 from the germline V gene are DFQATT and SNEGSKA (reference sequence). The CDR3 is 15 amino acids. CDR3 sequence: CSARKQVGVNQPQHF. Written as DNA, the CDR3 is TGCAGTGCTAGAAAACAGGTGGGGGTTAATCAGCCCCAGCATTTT.

This clonotype was seen only a few times. The chain combines TRBV6-2 or TRBV6-3 with TRBJ2-2, with D unresolved. CDR3 length: 13 amino acids. Germline CDR1 MNHEY, CDR2 SVGEGT. The V end lost 1 base, the J end lost 6 bases, and 6 bases lay between the germline ends. CDR3: CASSYFESGELFF. The CDR3 DNA reads TGTGCCAGCAGTTACTTCGAATCCGGGGAGCTGTTTTTT.

This clonotype is a singleton in its sample. The chain recombines TRBV4-2 with TRBJ2-1; 9 bases align to TRBD1. Germline loops: CDR1 LGHNA, CDR2 YNFKEQ. This CDR3 has 15 amino acids. The trim removed 3 bases at V and 2 bases at J, leaving 2 bases unmatched. This CDR3 reads CASSHNRGPYNEQFF. The CDR3 DNA reads TGTGCCAGCAGCCATAACAGGGGGCCCTACAATGAGCAGTTCTTC.

Here the CDR3 DNA reads TGCGCCAGCACCACAGGGTCTGGCACTGAAGCTTTCTTT. This translates into CASTTGSGTEAFF. The genes are TRBV10-2 and TRBJ1-1; possibly TRBD1 for D (6 bases). This CDR3 region has 13 residues. Germline loops: CDR1 WSHSY, CDR2 SAAADI. Trimming shortened V by 7 bases and J by 4 bases, and 13 bases separated the two germline ends.

This clonotype was counted between two and nine times. V and J are TRBV5-1 and TRBJ1-1, with D possibly TRBD1 on 5 matching bases. Trimming cost V 4 bases and J 1 base, with 11 bases left between them. The CDR3 is 14 residues long. CDR1 is SGHRS and CDR2 is YFSETQ in the germline V gene. CDR3 in DNA: TGCGCCAGCAGCGCGGACGGACAGAACACTGAAGCTTTCTTT. This translates into CASSADGQNTEAFF.

This clonotype was counted between two and nine times. This chain uses TRBV29-1 with TRBJ2-7; D ambiguous. The CDR3 is 13 residues long. Trimming stripped 5 bases from V and 2 bases from J, with 13 bases between. Looked up from germline, CDR1 is SQVTM and CDR2 is ANQGSEA. This CDR3 reads CSVSVSQAYEQYF. The DNA of the CDR3 is TGCAGCGTTTCAGTTTCGCAGGCCTACGAGCAGTACTTC.

The chain is built from TRBV29-1 and TRBJ1-2, with 8 bases lining up with TRBD1. With 6 bases clipped from V and 5 bases from J, the junction kept 8 bases outside the gene matches. This CDR3 has 13 amino acids. Germline CDR1 and CDR2: SQVTM and ANQGSEA. This CDR3 reads CSVLDRGFYGYTF. CDR3 nucleotides: TGCAGCGTCCTCGACAGGGGATTTTATGGCTACACCTTC. Combining the CDR3 with reference TRBV29-1 and TRBJ1-2 gives the whole variable domain SAVISQKPSRDICQRGTSLTIQCQVDSQVTMMFWYRQQPGQSLTLIATANQGSEATYESGFVIDKFPISRPNLTFSTLTVSNMSPEDSSIYLCSVLDRGFYGYTFGSGTRLTVV.

On this clonotype: Germline and junction disagree at one end, which may indicate a read error. This chain joins TRBV4-2 and TRBJ2-5, with D possibly matching TRBD2 (6 bases). CDR1 is LGHNA and CDR2 is YNFKEQ in the germline V gene. The CDR3 totals 16 residues. CDR3 sequence (DNA): TGTGCCAGCAGCCAAGATTTGGAGGGAGGCCAAGAGACCAAGTACTTC. Translating it yields CASSQDLEGGQETKYF.

This chain links TRBV11-2 with TRBJ1-2, with 9 positions matching TRBD1. V dropped 2 bases and J dropped 2; count of bases not matched to a gene: 3. The CDR3 has 15 amino acids. Germline loops: CDR1 SGHAT, CDR2 FQNNGV. In DNA form, the CDR3 reads TGTGCCAGCAGCTTATCGGACAGGGGAAACTATGGCTACACCTTC. Protein product: CASSLSDRGNYGYTF.

This clonotype showed up just a few times. The genes are TRBV20-1 and TRBJ1-5; 7 bases fit TRBD1. The CDR3 runs to 14 residues. The ends lost 2 bases at V and 3 bases at J; junction bases unmatched: 4. The germline V gene has CDR1 DFQATT and CDR2 SNEGSKA (reference sequence). The CDR3, as DNA: TGCAGTGCTAGACCTGACAGGGACAATCAGCCCCAGCATTTT. Translating it yields CSARPDRDNQPQHF.

V is TRBV6-1 and J is TRBJ2-3; 9 bases match TRBD2. V lost 5 bases and J lost 2; bases outside the gene matches: 5. The V gene's germline CDR1 is MNHNS and CDR2 SASEGT. The length of the CDR3 is 15 residues. DNA of the CDR3: TGTGCCAGCAGTCAGACTAGCGGTTTCACAGATACGCAGTATTTT. Its protein product is CASSQTSGFTDTQYF.

V is TRBV4-1 and J is TRBJ1-6, with a tentative D call TRBD1 (6 bases). Trimming pared 3 bases from V and 6 bases from J, leaving 9 bases between. CDR1 MGHRA and CDR2 YSYEKL come from the germline V gene. This CDR3 has 14 residues. This CDR3 is CASSHRTANSPLHF. The CDR3 nucleotides read TGCGCCAGCAGCCACCGGACAGCTAATTCACCCCTCCACTTT.

The V call is TRBV20-1, the J call TRBJ2-7; the match to TRBD1 covers 9 bases. The CDR3 totals 14 residues. Germline CDR1 and CDR2: DFQATT and SNEGSKA (reference sequence). The V segment lost 6 bases and the J segment 0 bases; nucleotides outside the gene matches: 6. The CDR3 reads CSANGQGFSYEQYF. Here the CDR3 DNA reads TGCAGTGCAAATGGACAGGGGTTCTCCTACGAGCAGTACTTC.

This clonotype was observed once. One junction end does not reproduce the germline sequence, and a read error may be involved. The V and J genes are TRBV2 and TRBJ2-3; possibly TRBD2 for D (5 bases). Germline lookup yields CDR1 SNHLY and CDR2 FYNNEI. The CDR3 runs to 12 residues. The CDR3 region has the DNA TGTGCCAGCGATAAGTCAAGGGAGCATTGCCATTTT. It encodes CASDKSREHCHF.

This clonotype was observed many times. The chain employs TRBV7-6 and TRBJ2-3; 7 bases match TRBD2. Germline assignment: CDR1 SGHVS and CDR2 FNYEAQ. The CDR3 has 16 amino acids. V gave up 1 base and J gave up 0 bases; unmatched junction bases: 4. The CDR3 nucleotides read TGTGCCAGCAGCTTAGGGGCGGGAGCTAGCACAGATACGCAGTATTTT. Its translation: CASSLGAGASTDTQYF.

About this clonotype itself: No conserved phenylalanine or tryptophan ends this CDR3, so it is likely a read error. The J gene is TRBJ1-2, the V gene TRBV7-2; 12 bases are shared with TRBD1. This CDR3 has 16 amino acids. Per the germline V gene, CDR1 is SGHTA and CDR2 is FQGNSA. Trimming cost V 3 bases and J 4 bases; bases outside gene matches: 6. The CDR3 DNA is TGTGCCAGCAGCTTGGGACAGGGGGCCATATCCTATGGCTACACCTGC. This gives the protein CASSLGQGAISYGYTC.

The chain uses TRBV4-3 and TRBJ1-2; D not resolved. The CDR3 has 15 residues. The V end lost 0 bases, the J end lost 0 bases, and 8 bases lay between the germline ends. Germline values: CDR1 LGHNA, CDR2 YSLEER. CDR3 protein: CASSQDIVTNYGYTF. Here the CDR3 DNA reads TGCGCCAGCAGCCAAGATATTGTGACTAACTATGGCTACACCTTC.

The rearrangement joins TRBV5-4 to TRBJ2-5; D might be TRBD1 (6 bases). The CDR3 is made up of 13 amino acids. Between the trimmed V and J ends, which lost 0 bases and 3 bases, there was a span of 6 bases. Germline CDR1 SGHNT, CDR2 YYREEE (reference sequence). CDR3: CASSLDREETQYF. In DNA form, the CDR3 reads TGTGCCAGCAGCTTGGACAGGGAAGAGACCCAGTACTTC.

This clonotype was counted only a few times. The V and J genes are TRBV6-1 and TRBJ1-1; TRBD1 matches at 9 bases. The ends lost 4 bases at V and 5 bases at J; junction bases unmatched: 5. This CDR3 is built from 14 residues. Germline CDR1 is MNHNS and CDR2 is SASEGT. The CDR3 sequence: CASSADRGGTEAFF. The CDR3 nucleotides are TGTGCCAGCAGTGCAGACAGGGGGGGAACTGAAGCTTTCTTT.

The rearrangement joins TRBV20-1 to TRBJ2-1; 13 nucleotides align to TRBD2. V was clipped by 1 base and J by 6 bases; unmatched bases: 6. This CDR3 has 16 residues. Per germline, CDR1 DFQATT and CDR2 SNEGSKA (reference sequence). This CDR3 is CSARVAGTSGVNEQFF. For the CDR3, the DNA is TGCAGTGCTAGAGTCGCCGGGACTAGCGGGGTCAATGAGCAGTTCTTC.

This clonotype was seen only a few times. This chain connects TRBV18 to TRBJ1-2, with TRBD1 as a possible D gene (5 bases). V was trimmed by 1 base and J by 3 bases, leaving 12 bases between them. The CDR3 runs to 15 residues. Germline assignment: CDR1 KGHSH and CDR2 LQKENI. CDR3 nucleotides: TGTGCCAGCTCACCACGAGGGACGACCGACTATGGCTACACCTTC. Translated, it gives CASSPRGTTDYGYTF.

The chain uses TRBV25-1 and TRBJ1-1; possible D gene TRBD1, 6 bases. In germline, CDR1 is MGHDK, CDR2 SYGVNS. The CDR3 spans 13 residues. V was shortened by 5 bases and J by 4 bases, with 11 bases between the two germline ends. The DNA of the CDR3 is TGTGCCAGCAGTCTACAGGGTACCACTGAAGCTTTCTTT. This codes for CASSLQGTTEAFF.

The chain joins TRBV10-1 to TRBJ2-2; 9 positions agree with TRBD1. Germline-derived CDR1 and CDR2 are WNHNN and SYGVQD (reference sequence). The junction had 11 bases not matched to a gene; V was cut back by 7 bases and J by 2 bases. The CDR3 sequence is 17 residues long. The CDR3 sequence is CASTPGQGMPNTGELFF. Here the CDR3 DNA reads TGCGCCAGCACCCCGGGACAGGGCATGCCCAACACCGGGGAGCTGTTTTTT.